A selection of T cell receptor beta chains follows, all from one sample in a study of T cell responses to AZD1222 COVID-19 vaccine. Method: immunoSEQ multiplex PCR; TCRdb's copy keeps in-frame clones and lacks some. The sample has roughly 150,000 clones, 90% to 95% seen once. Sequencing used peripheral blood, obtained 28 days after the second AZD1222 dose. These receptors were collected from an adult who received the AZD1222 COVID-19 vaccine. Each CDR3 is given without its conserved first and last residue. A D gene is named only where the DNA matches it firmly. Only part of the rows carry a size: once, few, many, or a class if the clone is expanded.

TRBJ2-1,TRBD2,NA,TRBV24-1,ATSDPGTSGGGNNEQF
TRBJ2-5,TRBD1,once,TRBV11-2,ASSGTRQGTGETQY
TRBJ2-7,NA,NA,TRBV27,ASSLPAVAFAYEQY
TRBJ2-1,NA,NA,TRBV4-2,ASSQPLGGNEQF
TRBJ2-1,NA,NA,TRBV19,ASSMDGGTYNEQF
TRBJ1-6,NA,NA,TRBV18,ASSPRGAGNSPLH
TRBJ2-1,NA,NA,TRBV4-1,ASSERDSFRNEQF
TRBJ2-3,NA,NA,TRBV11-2,ASSLDPSPADTQY
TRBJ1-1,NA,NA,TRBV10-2,ASLEGVWTEAF
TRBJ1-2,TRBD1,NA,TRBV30,AWWGQGVYGYT
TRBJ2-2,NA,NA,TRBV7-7,ASSLAGGPRTGELF
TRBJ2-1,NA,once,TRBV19,ASSTRWAINSYNEQF
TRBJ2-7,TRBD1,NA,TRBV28,ASSSPGQYYEQY
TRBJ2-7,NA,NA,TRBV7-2,ASSWSGGLDEQY
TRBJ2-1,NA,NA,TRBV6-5,ASSYSSRTNEQF
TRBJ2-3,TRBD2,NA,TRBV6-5,ASSRSGSGTDTQY
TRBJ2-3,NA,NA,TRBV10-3,AISERDRDSTDTQY
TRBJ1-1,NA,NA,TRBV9,ASSAMDADEAF
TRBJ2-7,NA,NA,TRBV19,ASSISGGDYEQY
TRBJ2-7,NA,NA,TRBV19,ASSIGSEEPEQY
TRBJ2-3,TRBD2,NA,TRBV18,ASSPRRGGASTDTQY
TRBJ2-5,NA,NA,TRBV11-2,ASTPGSERETQY
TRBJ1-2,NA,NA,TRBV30,AWSAQGRQEGGYT